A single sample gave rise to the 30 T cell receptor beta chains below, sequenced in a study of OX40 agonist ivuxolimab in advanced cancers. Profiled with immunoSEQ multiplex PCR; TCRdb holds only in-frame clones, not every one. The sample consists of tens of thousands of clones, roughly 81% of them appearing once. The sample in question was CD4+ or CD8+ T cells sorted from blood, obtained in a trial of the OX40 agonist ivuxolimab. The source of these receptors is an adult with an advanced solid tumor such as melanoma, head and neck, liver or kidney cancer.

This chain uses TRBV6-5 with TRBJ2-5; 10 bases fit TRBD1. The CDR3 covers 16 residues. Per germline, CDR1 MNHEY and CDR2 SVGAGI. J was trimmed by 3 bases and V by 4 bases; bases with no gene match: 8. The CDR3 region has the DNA TGTGCCAGCAGTTTACTTACCGGGACAGGGGAAGAGACCCAGTACTTC. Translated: CASSLLTGTGEETQYF.

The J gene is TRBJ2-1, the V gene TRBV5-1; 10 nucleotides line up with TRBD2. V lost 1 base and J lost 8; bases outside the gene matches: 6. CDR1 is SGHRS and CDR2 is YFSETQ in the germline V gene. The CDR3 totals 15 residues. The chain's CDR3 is CASSLPSGRGDEQFF. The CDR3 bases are TGCGCCAGCAGCTTGCCGAGCGGGAGGGGCGATGAGCAGTTCTTC.

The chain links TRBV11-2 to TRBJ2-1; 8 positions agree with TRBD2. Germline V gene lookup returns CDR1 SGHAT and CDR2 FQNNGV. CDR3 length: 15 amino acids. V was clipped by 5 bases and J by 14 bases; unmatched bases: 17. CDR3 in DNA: TGTGCCAGCAGCCCGGAGTCGAGCGGGAGTTCTTGGGAGTTCTTC. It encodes CASSPESSGSSWEFF.

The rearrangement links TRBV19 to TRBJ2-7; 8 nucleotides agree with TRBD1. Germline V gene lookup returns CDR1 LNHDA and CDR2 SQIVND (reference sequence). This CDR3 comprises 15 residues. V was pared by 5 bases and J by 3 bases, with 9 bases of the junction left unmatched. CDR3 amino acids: CASSSNHRGNYEQYF. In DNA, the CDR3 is TGTGCCAGTAGTTCCAACCACAGGGGGAACTACGAGCAGTACTTC.

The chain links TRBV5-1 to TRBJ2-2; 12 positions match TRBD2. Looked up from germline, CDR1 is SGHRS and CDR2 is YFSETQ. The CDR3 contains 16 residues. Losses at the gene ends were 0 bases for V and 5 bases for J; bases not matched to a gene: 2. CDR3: CASSLGLAGVTGELFF. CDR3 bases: TGCGCCAGCAGCTTGGGACTAGCGGGAGTAACCGGGGAGCTGTTTTTT.

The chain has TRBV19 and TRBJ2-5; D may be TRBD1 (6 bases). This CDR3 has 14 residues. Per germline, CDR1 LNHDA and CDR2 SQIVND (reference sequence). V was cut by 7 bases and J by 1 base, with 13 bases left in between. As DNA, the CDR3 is TGTGCCAGTAACCAACAGGGAACCCAAGAGACCCAGTACTTC. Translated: CASNQQGTQETQYF.

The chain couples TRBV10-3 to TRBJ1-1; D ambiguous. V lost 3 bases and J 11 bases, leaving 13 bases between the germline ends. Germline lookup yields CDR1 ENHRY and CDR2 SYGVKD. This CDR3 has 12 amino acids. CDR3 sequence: CAISEENLGAFF. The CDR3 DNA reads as TGTGCCATCAGTGAAGAAAACCTAGGCGCTTTCTTT.

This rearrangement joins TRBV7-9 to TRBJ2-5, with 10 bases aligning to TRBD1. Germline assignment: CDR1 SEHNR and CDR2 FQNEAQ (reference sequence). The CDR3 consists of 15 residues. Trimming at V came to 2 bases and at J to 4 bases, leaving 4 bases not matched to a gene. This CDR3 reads CASSLRTGGRETQYF. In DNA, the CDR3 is TGTGCCAGCAGCTTACGGACAGGGGGGCGAGAGACCCAGTACTTC.

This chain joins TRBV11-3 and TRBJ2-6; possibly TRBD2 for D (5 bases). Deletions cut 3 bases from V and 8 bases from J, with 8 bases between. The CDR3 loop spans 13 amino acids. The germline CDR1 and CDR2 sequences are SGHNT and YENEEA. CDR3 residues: CASSFRGSNVLTF. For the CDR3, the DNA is TGTGCCAGCAGCTTTCGAGGGTCCAACGTCCTGACTTTC. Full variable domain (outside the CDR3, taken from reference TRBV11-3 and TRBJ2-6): EAGVVQSPRYKIIEKKQPVAFWCNPISGHNTLYWYLQNLGQGPELLIRYENEEAVDDSQLPKDRFSAERLKGVDSTLKIQPAELGDSAVYLCASSFRGSNVLTFGAGSRLTVL.

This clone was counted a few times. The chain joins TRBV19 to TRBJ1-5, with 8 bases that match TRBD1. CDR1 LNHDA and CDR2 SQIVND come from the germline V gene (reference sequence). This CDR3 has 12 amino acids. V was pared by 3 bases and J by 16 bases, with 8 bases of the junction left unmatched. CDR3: CASSMGPGGVHF. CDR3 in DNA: TGTGCCAGTAGTATGGGACCAGGGGGCGTACATTTT.

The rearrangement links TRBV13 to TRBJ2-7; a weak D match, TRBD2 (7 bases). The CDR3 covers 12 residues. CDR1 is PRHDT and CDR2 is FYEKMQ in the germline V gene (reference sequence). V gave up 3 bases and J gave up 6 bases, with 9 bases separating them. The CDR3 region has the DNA TGTGCCAGCAGCTTCCGGGGGGCCGAGCAGTACTTC. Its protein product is CASSFRGAEQYF.

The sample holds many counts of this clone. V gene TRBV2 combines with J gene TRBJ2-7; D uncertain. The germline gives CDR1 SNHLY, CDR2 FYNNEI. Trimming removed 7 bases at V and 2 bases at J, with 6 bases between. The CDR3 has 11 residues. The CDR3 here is CASTAAYEQYF. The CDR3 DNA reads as TGTGCCAGCACGGCAGCCTACGAGCAGTACTTC.

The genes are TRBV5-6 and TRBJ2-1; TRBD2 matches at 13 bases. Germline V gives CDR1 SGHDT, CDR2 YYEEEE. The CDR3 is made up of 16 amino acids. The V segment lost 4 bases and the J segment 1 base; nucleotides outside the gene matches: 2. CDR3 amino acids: CASSPLAGGSYNEQFF. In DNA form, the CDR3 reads TGTGCCAGCAGCCCACTAGCGGGAGGGTCCTACAATGAGCAGTTCTTC.

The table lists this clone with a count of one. The CDR3 protein is CASSLRQVTETQYF. CDR3 DNA: TGTGCCAGCAGCCTCCGACAGGTAACGGAGACCCAGTACTTC. V gene TRBV5-6 combines with J gene TRBJ2-5; D is possibly TRBD1 (6 bases). The CDR3 has 14 amino acids. The V gene's germline CDR1 is SGHDT and CDR2 YYEEEE. Trimming left V 4 bases short and J 5 bases short, with 15 bases between.

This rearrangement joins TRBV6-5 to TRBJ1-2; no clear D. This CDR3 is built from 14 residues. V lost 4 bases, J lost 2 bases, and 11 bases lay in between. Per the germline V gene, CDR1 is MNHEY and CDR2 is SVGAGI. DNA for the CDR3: TGTGCCAGCAGTTTATCACAGCTAAACTATGGCTACACCTTC. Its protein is CASSLSQLNYGYTF.

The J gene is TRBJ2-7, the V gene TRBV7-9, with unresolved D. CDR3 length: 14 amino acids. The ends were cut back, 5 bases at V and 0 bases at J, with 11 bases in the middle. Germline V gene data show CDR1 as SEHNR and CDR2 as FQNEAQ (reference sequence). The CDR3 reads CASSPTLNSYEQYF. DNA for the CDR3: TGTGCCAGCAGCCCAACATTGAACTCCTACGAGCAGTACTTC.

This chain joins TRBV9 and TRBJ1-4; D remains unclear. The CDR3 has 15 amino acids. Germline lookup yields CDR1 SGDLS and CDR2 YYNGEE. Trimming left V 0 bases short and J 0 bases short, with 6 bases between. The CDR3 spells CASSVATATNEKLFF. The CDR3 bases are TGTGCCAGCAGCGTAGCAACCGCAACTAATGAAAAACTGTTTTTT.

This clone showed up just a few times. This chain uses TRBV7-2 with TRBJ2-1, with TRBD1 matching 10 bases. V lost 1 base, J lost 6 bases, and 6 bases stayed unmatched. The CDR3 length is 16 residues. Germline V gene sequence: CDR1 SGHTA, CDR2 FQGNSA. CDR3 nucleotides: TGTGCCAGCAGCTTAGGGGACAGGGGCTACGGCAATGAGCAGTTCTTC. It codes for CASSLGDRGYGNEQFF. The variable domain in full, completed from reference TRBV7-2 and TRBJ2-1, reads GAGVSQSPSNKVTEKGKDVELRCDPISGHTALYWYRQSLGQGLEFLIYFQGNSAPDKSGLPSDRFSAERTGGSVSTLTIQRTQQEDSAVYLCASSLGDRGYGNEQFFGPGTRLTVL.

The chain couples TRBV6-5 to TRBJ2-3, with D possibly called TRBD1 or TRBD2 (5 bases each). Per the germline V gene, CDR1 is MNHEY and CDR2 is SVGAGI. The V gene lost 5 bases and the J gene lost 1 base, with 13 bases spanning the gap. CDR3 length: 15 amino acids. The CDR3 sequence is CASSRGTLGTDTQYF. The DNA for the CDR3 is TGTGCCAGCAGTAGAGGGACCCTGGGCACAGATACGCAGTATTTT.

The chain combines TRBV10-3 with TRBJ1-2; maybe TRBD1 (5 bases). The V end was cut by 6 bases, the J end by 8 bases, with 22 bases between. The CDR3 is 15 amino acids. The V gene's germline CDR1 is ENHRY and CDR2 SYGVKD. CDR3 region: CAIRWGRDGGEGYTF. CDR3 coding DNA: TGTGCCATCAGATGGGGGAGGGATGGAGGTGAGGGCTACACCTTC.

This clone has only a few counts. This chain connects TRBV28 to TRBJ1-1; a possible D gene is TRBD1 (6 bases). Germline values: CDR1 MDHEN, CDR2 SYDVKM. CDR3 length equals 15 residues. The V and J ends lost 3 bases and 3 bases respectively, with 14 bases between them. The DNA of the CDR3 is TGTGCCAGCAGTTTTGGGGGGCTAGGAGACACTGAAGCTTTCTTT. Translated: CASSFGGLGDTEAFF. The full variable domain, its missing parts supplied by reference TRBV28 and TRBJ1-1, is DVKVTQSSRYLVKRTGEKVFLECVQDMDHENMFWYRQDPGLGLRLIYFSYDVKMKEKGDIPEGYSVSREKKERFSLILESASTNQTSMYLCASSFGGLGDTEAFFGQGTRLTVV.

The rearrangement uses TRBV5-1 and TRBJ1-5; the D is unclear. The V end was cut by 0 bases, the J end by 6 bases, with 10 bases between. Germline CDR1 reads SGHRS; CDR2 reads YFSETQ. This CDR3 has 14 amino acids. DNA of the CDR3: TGCGCCAGCAGCTTGGACGGTTCGGGTCAGCCCCAGCATTTT. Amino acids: CASSLDGSGQPQHF. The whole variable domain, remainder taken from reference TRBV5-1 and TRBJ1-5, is KAGVTQTPRYLIKTRGQQVTLSCSPISGHRSVSWYQQTPGQGLQFLFEYFSETQRNKGNFPGRFSGRQFSNSRSEMNVSTLELGDSALYLCASSLDGSGQPQHFGDGTRLSIL.

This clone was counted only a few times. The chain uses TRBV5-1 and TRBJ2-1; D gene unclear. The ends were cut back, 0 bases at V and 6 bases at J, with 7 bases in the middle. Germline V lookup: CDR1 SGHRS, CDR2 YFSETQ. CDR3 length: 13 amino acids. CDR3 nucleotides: TGCGCCAGCAGCTTGGGCTGGGGCAATGAGCAGTTCTTC. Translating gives CASSLGWGNEQFF.

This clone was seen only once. This chain's CDR3 is CASSPRETQYF. For the CDR3, the DNA is TGTGCCAGCAGCCCCCGAGAGACCCAGTACTTC. The genes are TRBV11-2 and TRBJ2-5, with D unclear. The V end lost 5 bases, the J end lost 4 bases, and 5 bases lay between the germline ends. The CDR3 contains 11 residues. Germline V lookup: CDR1 SGHAT, CDR2 FQNNGV.

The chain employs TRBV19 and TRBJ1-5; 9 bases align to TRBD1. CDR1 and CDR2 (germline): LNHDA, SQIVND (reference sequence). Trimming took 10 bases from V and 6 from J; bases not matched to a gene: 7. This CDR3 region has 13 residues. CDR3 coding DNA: TGTGCCACCTCGGACAGGGGAATTCAGCCCCAGCATTTT. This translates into CATSDRGIQPQHF.

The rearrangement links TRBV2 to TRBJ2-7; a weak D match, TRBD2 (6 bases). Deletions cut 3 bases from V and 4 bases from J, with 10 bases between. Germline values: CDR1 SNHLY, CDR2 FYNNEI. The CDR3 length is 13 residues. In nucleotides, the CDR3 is TGTGCCAGCAGTGATTTGGGAGGTTACGAGCAGTACTTC. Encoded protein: CASSDLGGYEQYF.

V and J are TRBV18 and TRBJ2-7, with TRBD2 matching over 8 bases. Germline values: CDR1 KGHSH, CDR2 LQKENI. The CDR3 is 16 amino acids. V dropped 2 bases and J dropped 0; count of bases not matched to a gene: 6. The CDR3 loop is CASSPNAGGGSYEQYF. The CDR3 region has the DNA TGTGCCAGCTCACCAAACGCGGGAGGCGGCTCCTACGAGCAGTACTTC.

The CDR3, as DNA: TGTGCCAGCAGTTTATCCCGACAGGTTCAAGAGACCCAGTACTTC. This codes for CASSLSRQVQETQYF. The genes are TRBV27 and TRBJ2-5, with D perhaps matching TRBD1 (6 bases). V lost 0 bases to trimming and J lost 2 bases, with 10 bases between them. The CDR3 runs 15 residues. Germline V lookup: CDR1 MNHEY, CDR2 SMNVEV (reference sequence).

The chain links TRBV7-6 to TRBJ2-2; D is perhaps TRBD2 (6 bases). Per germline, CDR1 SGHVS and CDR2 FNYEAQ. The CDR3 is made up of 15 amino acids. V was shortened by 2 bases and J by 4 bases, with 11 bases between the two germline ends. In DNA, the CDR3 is TGTGCCAGCAGCTTAAACGGCGGGACCACCGGGGAGCTGTTTTTT. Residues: CASSLNGGTTGELFF.

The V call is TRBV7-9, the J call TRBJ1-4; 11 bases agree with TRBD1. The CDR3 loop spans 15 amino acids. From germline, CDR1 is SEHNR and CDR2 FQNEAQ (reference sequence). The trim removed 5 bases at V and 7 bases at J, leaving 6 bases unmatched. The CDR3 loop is CASSTDRGLSEKLFF. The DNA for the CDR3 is TGTGCCAGCAGCACGGACAGGGGGCTAAGTGAAAAACTGTTTTTT.